The clone carrying this TCR beta chain has just a few counts. The sample comes from a study of T cell changes during pregnancy in multiple sclerosis. This CDR3 is built from 14 residues. Looked up from germline, CDR1 is LNHDA and CDR2 is SQIVND (reference sequence). V was clipped by 6 bases and J by 6 bases, with 15 bases between them. Libraries were prepared by immunoSEQ multiplex PCR; TCRdb keeps only in-frame clonotypes and omits some of them. The profile shows about 110,000 clones, around 93% of them singletons. V usage is TRBV19 and J usage is TRBJ1-5; possible D gene TRBD1, 5 bases. The source material was peripheral blood, sampled after pregnancy. The TCR sequence derives from a female donor with multiple sclerosis, enrolled in a pregnancy study. This CDR3 is CASRSGGGSQPQHF. The DNA of the CDR3 is TGTGCCAGTAGATCGGGGGGTGGGAGTCAGCCCCAGCATTTT. Filled out from reference TRBV19 and TRBJ1-5, the complete variable domain reads DGGITQSPKYLFRKEGQNVTLSCEQNLNHDAMYWYRQDPGQGLRLIYYSQIVNDFQKGDIAEGYSVSREKKESFPLTVTSAQKNPTAFYLCASRSGGGSQPQHFGDGTRLSIL.